One sample yielded the 22 T cell receptor beta chains listed below, sequenced in a study of blood T cells in healthy people across ages (dated by TCRdb to between 2015 and 2016). Libraries came from 5' RACE. The instrument was an Illumina HiSeq 2500. A second PCR of about 7 to 12 cycles was run with a J-beta primer mix and a sample-barcoded 5' primer. TCRdb handled the public reads itself, with Q25 trimming in fastp and clone calling in MiXCR, and kept productive beta chains. All rows with the same CDR3 protein become a single entry with the most common DNA and genes. The sample data list about 280,000 distinct CDR3 sequences, and around 29% of these were observed just once. The top ten clones comprise approximately 28% of the sample. Sequencing was done on a sample of blood. The receptors here all came from a woman aged 70-85 years in good health.

This chain connects TRBV5-6 to TRBJ1-4; D gene ambiguous. This CDR3 has 15 residues. The V end was cut by 2 bases, the J end by 0 bases, with 8 bases between. Germline V gene lookup returns CDR1 SGHDT and CDR2 YYEEEE. This chain's CDR3 is CASSFLGTTNEKLFF. In DNA, the CDR3 is TGTGCCAGCAGCTTTCTAGGGACAACTAATGAAAAACTGTTTTTT. The entire variable domain, with the rest obtained from reference TRBV5-6 and TRBJ1-4, is as follows: DAGVTQSPTHLIKTRGQQVTLRCSPKSGHDTVSWYQQALGQGPQFIFQYYEEEERQRGNFPDRFSGHQFPNYSSELNVNALLLGDSALYLCASSFLGTTNEKLFFGSGTQLSVL.

The V call is TRBV2, the J call TRBJ2-2; D possibly matches TRBD1 or TRBD2 (7 bases each). The CDR3 has 16 residues. The ends were cut back, 0 bases at V and 4 bases at J, with 12 bases in the middle. CDR1 and CDR2 (germline): SNHLY, FYNNEI. The CDR3 DNA sequence: TGTGCCAGCAGTGAAGCGGGAGGGGGCATCACCGGGGAGCTGTTTTTT. Translating gives CASSEAGGGITGELFF.

In this sample, this clonotype turned up a few times. This rearrangement joins TRBV7-9 to TRBJ2-5, with 7 bases identical to TRBD1. The V and J ends lost 5 bases and 1 base, in that order; junction bases with no gene match: 7. The germline V gene has CDR1 SEHNR and CDR2 FQNEAQ (reference sequence). This CDR3 has 15 residues. This chain's CDR3 is CASSLTGTAQETQYF. The DNA of the CDR3 is TGTGCCAGCAGCCTAACGGGGACAGCCCAAGAGACCCAGTACTTC.

This clonotype was detected only a few times. The gene calls are TRBV7-9 and TRBJ2-5, with 9 bases identical to TRBD1. The CDR3 contains 14 residues. Unmatched junction bases numbered 6, after V lost 4 bases and J lost 6 bases. In germline, CDR1 is SEHNR, CDR2 FQNEAQ (reference sequence). CDR3 region: CASSSGTGSKTQYF. The CDR3 DNA sequence: TGTGCCAGCAGCTCCGGGACAGGGTCGAAGACCCAGTACTTC.

The chain has TRBV28 and TRBJ1-1; possible D gene TRBD1, 5 bases. Germline V gene sequence: CDR1 MDHEN, CDR2 SYDVKM. CDR3 length: 13 amino acids. Trimming removed 5 bases at V and 11 bases at J, with 18 bases between. The CDR3 nucleotides are TGTGCCAGCAGTCAAAGGGGCCCTCGGGGGGCTTTCTTT. It is translated as CASSQRGPRGAFF. Looking up the rest from reference TRBV28 and TRBJ1-1 gives the full variable domain: DVKVTQSSRYLVKRTGEKVFLECVQDMDHENMFWYRQDPGLGLRLIYFSYDVKMKEKGDIPEGYSVSREKKERFSLILESASTNQTSMYLCASSQRGPRGAFFGQGTRLTVV.

V and J are TRBV14 and TRBJ2-1, with D uncertain. Trimming took 0 bases from V and 0 from J, leaving 9 bases between them. The CDR3 sequence is 16 residues long. The germline V gene encodes CDR1 SGHDN and CDR2 FVKESK. The CDR3 DNA sequence: TGTGCCAGCAGCCAAGATACCACCAGCTCCTACAATGAGCAGTTCTTC. This translates into CASSQDTTSSYNEQFF.

This clonotype has only a few counts. The V call is TRBV29-1, the J call TRBJ1-4; 7 bases are a match to TRBD1. Germline CDR1 is SQVTM and CDR2 is ANQGSEA. V shed 0 bases, J shed 6 bases, and the junction held 4 bases outside the gene matches. This CDR3 has 14 amino acids. CDR3 DNA sequence: TGCAGCGTTGAAGAGGGGACAGAAGATGAAAAACTGTTTTTT. Its protein product is CSVEEGTEDEKLFF.

This rearrangement joins TRBV24-1 to TRBJ2-5; the D is unclear. Germline-derived CDR1 and CDR2 are KGHDR and SFDVKD. The CDR3 consists of 13 residues. V shed 5 bases and J shed 7 bases, with 13 bases lying between them. CDR3 nucleotide sequence: TGTGCCACCAGTGGAGGCGCCCGAGGGACCCAGTACTTC. Its translation is CATSGGARGTQYF.

The table lists this clonotype with a few counts. The CDR3: CASTPTGANIQYF. The CDR3 DNA reads TGTGCCAGCACCCCGACAGGGGCAAACATTCAGTACTTC. This rearrangement joins TRBV28 to TRBJ2-4, with 8 positions matching TRBD1. The V gene's germline CDR1 is MDHEN and CDR2 SYDVKM. The CDR3 has 13 residues. V trimming: 7 bases; J trimming: 6 bases; junction bases outside the gene matches: 5. Based on the CDR3 plus reference TRBV28 and TRBJ2-4, the full variable domain is DVKVTQSSRYLVKRTGEKVFLECVQDMDHENMFWYRQDPGLGLRLIYFSYDVKMKEKGDIPEGYSVSREKKERFSLILESASTNQTSMYLCASTPTGANIQYFGAGTRLSVL.

This clonotype was found many times. This chain connects TRBV18 to TRBJ2-3; D is unresolved. V was pared by 8 bases and J by 0 bases, with 9 bases between. The germline V gene has CDR1 KGHSH and CDR2 LQKENI. The CDR3 totals 13 residues. The CDR3, as DNA: TGTGCCAGCAGCCCCCCCAGCACAGATACGCAGTATTTT. It translates to CASSPPSTDTQYF.

The chain carries TRBV24-1 and TRBJ2-6, with 8 bases identical to TRBD1. J was trimmed by 3 bases and V by 9 bases; bases with no gene match: 3. The CDR3 is made up of 14 amino acids. CDR1 KGHDR and CDR2 SFDVKD come from the germline V gene. Here the CDR3 DNA reads TGTGCCACCGCCGGGACAGGTGGGGCCAACGTCCTGACTTTC. Amino acids: CATAGTGGANVLTF.

This CDR3 is CAVRDRENEKLFF. The DNA of the CDR3 is TGTGCCGTCCGGGACAGAGAGAATGAAAAACTGTTTTTT. This chain uses TRBV10-3 with TRBJ1-4, with 7 nucleotides matching TRBD1. Per germline, CDR1 ENHRY and CDR2 SYGVKD. The CDR3 is 13 amino acids. V shed 11 bases and J 5 bases; nucleotides not matched to a gene: 8.

The gene calls are TRBV12-3 or TRBV12-4 and TRBJ2-7; TRBD1 matches 9 bases. After removal of 0 bases from V and 3 bases from J, the junction contained 3 bases not matched to a gene. CDR3 length: 15 residues. The CDR3: CASSLALGQGYEQYF. CDR3 sequence (DNA): TGTGCCAGCAGTTTAGCGTTGGGACAGGGCTACGAGCAGTACTTC.

The chain employs TRBV29-1 and TRBJ2-2, with D uncertain. The CDR3 is 13 amino acids. Trimming removed 4 bases from V and 7 bases from J, with 13 bases in between. Germline values: CDR1 SQVTM, CDR2 ANQGSEA. In DNA, the CDR3 is TGCAGCGTTGCTGCCAGGATCGACGGGGAGCTGTTTTTT. Its translation is CSVAARIDGELFF.

V is TRBV19 and J is TRBJ1-6, with 9 bases identical to TRBD1. Germline lookup yields CDR1 LNHDA and CDR2 SQIVND (reference sequence). CDR3 length: 15 amino acids. V lost 5 bases to trimming and J lost 7 bases; unmatched junction nucleotides: 6. DNA for the CDR3: TGTGCCAGTAGTCCCGGGACAGGGAAAAATTCACCCCTCCACTTT. As protein: CASSPGTGKNSPLHF.

This clonotype came up a few times. This sequence joins TRBV23-1 and TRBJ2-1, with TRBD2 matching over 7 bases. TRBV23-1 is an ORF for which the function is uncertain. This CDR3 spans 14 amino acids. The J segment lost 5 bases and the V segment lost 8 bases, leaving 9 bases of the junction unmatched. This chain's CDR3 is CASRPTSANNEQFF. The CDR3 nucleotides are TGCGCCAGCCGACCAACTAGCGCAAACAATGAGCAGTTCTTC.

The J gene is TRBJ2-7, the V gene TRBV28; D possibly corresponds to TRBD1 (5 bases). V lost 9 bases and J 4 bases, leaving 13 bases between the germline ends. From germline, CDR1 is MDHEN and CDR2 SYDVKM. CDR3 length: 12 residues. CDR3 bases: TGTGCCAGTTTTGACAGCCGGTACGAGCAGTACTTC. It yields the protein CASFDSRYEQYF. Combining the CDR3 with reference TRBV28 and TRBJ2-7 gives the whole variable domain DVKVTQSSRYLVKRTGEKVFLECVQDMDHENMFWYRQDPGLGLRLIYFSYDVKMKEKGDIPEGYSVSREKKERFSLILESASTNQTSMYLCASFDSRYEQYFGPGTRLTVT.

This clonotype was seen only a few times. The chain has TRBV28 and TRBJ1-5, with no clear D. CDR1 is MDHEN and CDR2 is SYDVKM in the germline V gene. The CDR3 sequence is 15 residues long. V was shortened by 3 bases and J by 4 bases, with 13 bases between the two germline ends. This CDR3 reads CASSFPDMRNQPQHF. In nucleotides, the CDR3 is TGTGCCAGCAGTTTTCCGGATATGAGGAATCAGCCCCAGCATTTT.

The table lists this clonotype with many counts. The chain is built from TRBV9 and TRBJ1-2; D is unresolved. This CDR3 contains 12 residues. Per germline, CDR1 SGDLS and CDR2 YYNGEE. Deletions cut 7 bases from V and 7 bases from J, with 14 bases between. CDR3 protein: CASYRNPVGYTF. The DNA for the CDR3 is TGTGCCAGCTATCGAAACCCCGTTGGCTACACCTTC.

This chain links TRBV6-5 with TRBJ1-2; 9 nucleotides match TRBD1. The CDR3 is made up of 14 amino acids. V shed 6 bases and J 4 bases; nucleotides not matched to a gene: 6. The V gene's germline CDR1 is MNHEY and CDR2 SVGAGI. The CDR3 is CASRKDRGVYGYTF. DNA for the CDR3: TGTGCCAGCAGGAAAGACAGGGGGGTCTATGGCTACACCTTC.

The chain combines TRBV20-1 with TRBJ1-2; possible D gene TRBD1, 6 bases. Germline CDR1 and CDR2: DFQATT and SNEGSKA (reference sequence). CDR3 length: 14 residues. V was clipped by 4 bases and J by 7 bases, with 19 bases between them. In DNA form, the CDR3 reads TGCAGTGCTATCGCCTCAGGGGTTGAAGCTGGCTACACCTTC. Translating gives CSAIASGVEAGYTF.

This chain links TRBV4-1 with TRBJ2-5; the match to TRBD2 covers 10 bases. Near its end, the DNA agrees better with TRBJ2-7, so the J call may be wrong. CDR1 is MGHRA and CDR2 is YSYEKL in the germline V gene. The CDR3 consists of 18 residues. The CDR3 here is CASSQSPAAGGKSYEQYF. Written as DNA, the CDR3 is TGCGCCAGCAGCCAATCCCCGGCAGCGGGAGGGAAGAGCTACGAGCAGTACTTC.